This is a list of T cell receptor beta chains from one sample in a study of shared clonotypes between healthy human individuals. Clones were read by immunoSEQ multiplex PCR, and TCRdb kept only the in-frame ones, dropping some. Of some 650,000 clones in the sample, about 97% are singletons; the top ten hold around 0.057%. Input material: naive CD4+ T cells sorted from blood. The receptors derive from a woman in her twenties or thirties in good health. CDR3s include the opening cysteine and the closing phenylalanine or tryptophan. The D gene is left open where the match is weak. Clone size is shown for a subset of rows, as once, few, many or a class of expanded clone.

DNA: TGTGCCAGCAGTACCAGGGGTAGGGGGAGGGCCTCCTACGAGCAGTACTTC
CDR3: CASSTRGRGRASYEQYF
V: TRBV28
size: -
J: TRBJ2-7
D: -

DNA: TGTGCCAGCAGTGAAACCGACAGGCGGCGCCGTGGAAACATTCAGTACTTC
CDR3: CASSETDRRRRGNIQYF
V: TRBV6-1
size: -
J: TRBJ2-4
D: -

DNA: TGTGCCAGCAGCTTAACCCCCGTAGGGCCCTACGAGCAGTACTTC
CDR3: CASSLTPVGPYEQYF
V: TRBV7-8
size: -
J: TRBJ2-7
D: -

DNA: TGTGCCAGCAGCTTGTACCTGGGGTCCGGCGAAAAACTGTTTTTT
CDR3: CASSLYLGSGEKLFF
V: TRBV5-4
size: -
J: TRBJ1-4
D: -

DNA: TGTGCCAGCAGGATAACGATGGCAGGGGGCTTGGACACCTTC
CDR3: CASRITMAGGLDTF
V: TRBV7-9
size: once
J: TRBJ1-2
D: TRBD1

DNA: TGCGCCAGCAGCTTCTCAGCGGGAGGGCCCTCGGGCTATGAGCAGTTCTTC
CDR3: CASSFSAGGPSGYEQFF
V: TRBV5-1
size: -
J: TRBJ2-1
D: TRBD2

DNA: TGTGCCAGCAGGGAAAAGGACAGGTCCTCCTACGAGCAGTACTTC
CDR3: CASREKDRSSYEQYF
V: TRBV6-4
size: -
J: TRBJ2-7
D: TRBD1

DNA: TGTGCCAGCAGCACCAGCGGGGGGAGGCAGTACTTC
CDR3: CASSTSGGRQYF
V: TRBV7-3
size: -
J: TRBJ2-7
D: TRBD2

DNA: TGTGCCAGCCGACAGGGGGCATACGAGCAGTACTTC
CDR3: CASRQGAYEQYF
V: TRBV2
size: -
J: TRBJ2-7
D: TRBD1

DNA: TGTGCCTGGAGTGCTGGTCCTACGGCCCTCCACTTT
CDR3: CAWSAGPTALHF
V: TRBV30
size: once
J: TRBJ1-6
D: -

DNA: TGTGCCAGCAGCTCAGTTAACACCGGGGAGCTGTTTTTT
CDR3: CASSSVNTGELFF
V: TRBV7-6
size: once
J: TRBJ2-2
D: -

DNA: TGTGCCAGCAGCTTGGACAGCCATAGCAATCAGCCCCAGCATTTT
CDR3: CASSLDSHSNQPQHF
V: TRBV5-5
size: -
J: TRBJ1-5
D: -

DNA: TGTGCCAGCAGTGATCTGGGACAGGGGCTGCAGCCCCAGCATTTT
CDR3: CASSDLGQGLQPQHF
V: TRBV2
size: -
J: TRBJ1-5
D: TRBD1

DNA: TGCGCCAGCAGCATGGCCCAGGGGGGCGACGAGCAGTACTTC
CDR3: CASSMAQGGDEQYF
V: TRBV5-1
size: -
J: TRBJ2-7
D: -

DNA: TGTGCCAGCAGCTTGCCCGGACTAGCGGCCTCCTACAATGAGCAGTTCTTC
CDR3: CASSLPGLAASYNEQFF
V: TRBV5-4
size: -
J: TRBJ2-1
D: TRBD2

DNA: TGTGCCAGCAGTTTGGCAGGGGGCTTGGCTGGGGCCAACGTCCTGACTTTC
CDR3: CASSLAGGLAGANVLTF
V: TRBV28
size: -
J: TRBJ2-6
D: TRBD1

DNA: TGTGCCAGCAGTAAACAGGGCTCCGGGGAGACCCAGTACTTC
CDR3: CASSKQGSGETQYF
V: TRBV6-5
size: -
J: TRBJ2-5
D: -

DNA: TGTGCCAGCAGCTTAGAGACTAGCGTCAGGGCTGAGACCCAGTACTTC
CDR3: CASSLETSVRAETQYF
V: TRBV11-2
size: once
J: TRBJ2-5
D: TRBD2

DNA: TGTGCCAGCAGCTCCTCCCTCGAGCAGTACTTC
CDR3: CASSSSLEQYF
V: TRBV5-5
size: -
J: TRBJ2-7
D: -

DNA: TGTGCCAGCTCACCACAGGGTGGGGAGAACACTGAAGCTTTCTTT
CDR3: CASSPQGGENTEAFF
V: TRBV18
size: -
J: TRBJ1-1
D: -

DNA: TGTGCCAGCAGTGAGCAGTTCTCTGGAAACACCATATATTTT
CDR3: CASSEQFSGNTIYF
V: TRBV6-1
size: -
J: TRBJ1-3
D: -

DNA: TGCAGCGTTTCTTTGGTAGCGGGGGCCTACGAGCAGTACTTC
CDR3: CSVSLVAGAYEQYF
V: TRBV29-1
size: -
J: TRBJ2-7
D: TRBD2

DNA: TGCGCCAGCAGCCCAGACAGGGTTCGCCACACAGATACGCAGTATTTT
CDR3: CASSPDRVRHTDTQYF
V: TRBV5-1
size: -
J: TRBJ2-3
D: TRBD1

DNA: TGTGCCAGCAGCTTACGGACAGAATCCTACGAGCAGTACTTC
CDR3: CASSLRTESYEQYF
V: TRBV7-6
size: -
J: TRBJ2-7
D: -

DNA: TGTGCCAGCAGTTCCACGACAGGGAACTATGGCTACACCTTC
CDR3: CASSSTTGNYGYTF
V: TRBV6-6
size: -
J: TRBJ1-2
D: TRBD1

DNA: TGCGCCAGCAGCTTGGGCGCGGGAGGTGGAGAGACCCAGTACTTC
CDR3: CASSLGAGGGETQYF
V: TRBV5-1
size: -
J: TRBJ2-5
D: TRBD2

DNA: TGTGCCAGTGAAGACAGCTCTGGAAACACCATATATTTT
CDR3: CASEDSSGNTIYF
V: TRBV19
size: -
J: TRBJ1-3
D: -

DNA: TGTGCCAGCACCTCGACAGGGATCAACGAGCAGTACTTC
CDR3: CASTSTGINEQYF
V: TRBV7-6
size: -
J: TRBJ2-7
D: TRBD1

DNA: TGTGCCAGCAGCCGGGGAGACAGGGGCGAGCAGTACTTC
CDR3: CASSRGDRGEQYF
V: TRBV5-5
size: -
J: TRBJ2-7
D: TRBD1

DNA: TGCGCCAGCAGTGAGTGGGACAGCCCCTACGAGCAGTACTTC
CDR3: CASSEWDSPYEQYF
V: TRBV10-1
size: once
J: TRBJ2-7
D: TRBD1

DNA: TGTGCCAGCAGTAATTCCGGGACAGGTAGTATGTCACCCCTCCACTTT
CDR3: CASSNSGTGSMSPLHF
V: TRBV27
size: once
J: TRBJ1-6
D: TRBD1

DNA: TGTGCCAGCAGCGACAGAGGGGTGATCGATTTCTTT
CDR3: CASSDRGVIDFF
V: TRBV7-8
size: -
J: TRBJ1-1
D: -

DNA: TGTGCCAGCAGTTTTTATTCCCTAGCGAGAACCTACGAGCAGTACTTC
CDR3: CASSFYSLARTYEQYF
V: TRBV28
size: -
J: TRBJ2-7
D: -

DNA: TGCGCCAGCAGTGAGTCTGGCACCGGGGAGCTGTTTTTT
CDR3: CASSESGTGELFF
V: TRBV10-1
size: once
J: TRBJ2-2
D: -

DNA: TGTGCCAGTAGTCCCCAAAGGGGAGCTAACTATGGCTACACCTTC
CDR3: CASSPQRGANYGYTF
V: TRBV19
size: -
J: TRBJ1-2
D: -

DNA: TGTGCCAGCAGAGGTAGGGTGGGAACGGCGGTCCATGAAAAACTGTTTTTT
CDR3: CASRGRVGTAVHEKLFF
V: TRBV7-9
size: -
J: TRBJ1-4
D: -

DNA: TGTGCTAGTGGTTTGGGCGAGGGGACTAGAAGATACTACGAGCAGTACTTC
CDR3: CASGLGEGTRRYYEQYF
V: TRBV12-5
size: once
J: TRBJ2-7
D: TRBD2

DNA: TGTGCCAGCTCACCGGGACAGGGGACGAGCGAGCAGTACTTC
CDR3: CASSPGQGTSEQYF
V: TRBV18
size: -
J: TRBJ2-7
D: TRBD1

DNA: TGCGCCAGCAGCCAAGTTTATTCCGGAATGAACACTGAAGCTTTCTTT
CDR3: CASSQVYSGMNTEAFF
V: TRBV4-1
size: -
J: TRBJ1-1
D: -

DNA: TGTGCCAGCAGCTTCGGGGGCGGACAGACCCAGTACTTC
CDR3: CASSFGGGQTQYF
V: TRBV7-6
size: -
J: TRBJ2-5
D: -

DNA: TGTGCCAGCCGAGGGATCTACGAGCAGTACTTC
CDR3: CASRGIYEQYF
V: TRBV28
size: -
J: TRBJ2-7
D: -

DNA: TGTGCCAGCTCACTCGGGGAGCTTAGGTACGAGCAGTACTTC
CDR3: CASSLGELRYEQYF
V: TRBV18
size: -
J: TRBJ2-7
D: -

DNA: TGTGCCAGCAGCCATCCCCTAGCGGGACTAGAGAGGACCGGGGAGCTGTTTTTT
CDR3: CASSHPLAGLERTGELFF
V: TRBV4-2
size: -
J: TRBJ2-2
D: TRBD2

DNA: TGTGCCAGCAGCTTGGGGACAGCAGTCGGGGAGCTGTTTTTT
CDR3: CASSLGTAVGELFF
V: TRBV11-3
size: -
J: TRBJ2-2
D: TRBD1

DNA: TGTGCCAGCAGCCCAGGCGGGGGAGCGGAGACCCAGTACTTC
CDR3: CASSPGGGAETQYF
V: TRBV5-6
size: -
J: TRBJ2-5
D: TRBD2

DNA: TGTGCCAGCAGGGGGCTAAGAGAGACCCCTGAAGCTTTCTTT
CDR3: CASRGLRETPEAFF
V: TRBV27
size: -
J: TRBJ1-1
D: -

DNA: TGTGCCAGCAGTGGAAGGCGTGGAAGCAATCAGCCCCAGCATTTT
CDR3: CASSGRRGSNQPQHF
V: TRBV2
size: -
J: TRBJ1-5
D: -

DNA: TGTGCCAGCAGTCCTAGTAGGGCGGGAGCAGAGACCCAGTACTTC
CDR3: CASSPSRAGAETQYF
V: TRBV7-9
size: -
J: TRBJ2-5
D: TRBD2

DNA: TGTGCCAGCAGCTTAGCAGGCCCGGTCCTATCCTACGAGCAGTACTTC
CDR3: CASSLAGPVLSYEQYF
V: TRBV7-1
size: once
J: TRBJ2-7
D: -

DNA: TGTGCCACCAGTCGAGGGGGTTCCTCCACAGATACGCAGTATTTT
CDR3: CATSRGGSSTDTQYF
V: TRBV15
size: once
J: TRBJ2-3
D: -

DNA: TGTGCCTGGAGTGGACAGGGTGTCAACTATGGCTACACCTTC
CDR3: CAWSGQGVNYGYTF
V: TRBV30
size: -
J: TRBJ1-2
D: TRBD1

DNA: TGTGCCAGCAGCCTTAGAGGGACACGAAAGGAAAAACTGTTTTTT
CDR3: CASSLRGTRKEKLFF
V: TRBV27
size: -
J: TRBJ1-4
D: -

DNA: TGTGCCAGCAGCACGGACAGCTATAATGAAAAACTGTTTTTT
CDR3: CASSTDSYNEKLFF
V: TRBV9
size: -
J: TRBJ1-4
D: -

DNA: TGTGCCAGCAGTCGACAGGGGGAGATCTCTGGAAACACCATATATTTT
CDR3: CASSRQGEISGNTIYF
V: TRBV28
size: -
J: TRBJ1-3
D: TRBD1

DNA: TGTGCCAGCAGTTTATCCGGCAGGGGGCTCGGCTACACCTTC
CDR3: CASSLSGRGLGYTF
V: TRBV28
size: -
J: TRBJ1-2
D: TRBD1

DNA: TGTGCCAGCGGGAATAGCGGGAGCCGCGGCGAGCAGTACTTC
CDR3: CASGNSGSRGEQYF
V: TRBV28
size: -
J: TRBJ2-7
D: TRBD2

DNA: TGTGCCAGCAGTCAACATTCCGAAAAACTGTTTTTT
CDR3: CASSQHSEKLFF
V: TRBV6-1
size: -
J: TRBJ1-4
D: -

DNA: TGTGCCAGCAGCCCTGAGGTTGGCATCCGCAATGAGCAGTTCTTC
CDR3: CASSPEVGIRNEQFF
V: TRBV4-2
size: few
J: TRBJ2-1
D: -

DNA: TGCGCCAGCAGCTTGACAGGGTTTGGAAACACCATATATTTT
CDR3: CASSLTGFGNTIYF
V: TRBV5-1
size: -
J: TRBJ1-3
D: -

DNA: TGTGCCAGCAGTGAAACAGGGTTAGGCTACACCTTC
CDR3: CASSETGLGYTF
V: TRBV28
size: -
J: TRBJ1-2
D: -